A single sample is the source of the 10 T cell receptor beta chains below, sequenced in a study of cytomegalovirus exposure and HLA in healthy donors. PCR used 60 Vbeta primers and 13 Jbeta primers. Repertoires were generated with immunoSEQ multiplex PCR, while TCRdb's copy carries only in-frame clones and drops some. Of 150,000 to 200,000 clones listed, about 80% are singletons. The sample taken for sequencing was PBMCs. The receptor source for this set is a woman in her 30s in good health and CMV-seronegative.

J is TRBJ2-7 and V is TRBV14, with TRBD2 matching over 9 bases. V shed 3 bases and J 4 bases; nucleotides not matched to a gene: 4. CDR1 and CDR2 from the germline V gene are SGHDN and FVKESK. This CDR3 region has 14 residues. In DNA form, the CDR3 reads TGTGCCAGCAGCCAGAGACTAGCGGATTACGAGCAGTACTTC. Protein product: CASSQRLADYEQYF.

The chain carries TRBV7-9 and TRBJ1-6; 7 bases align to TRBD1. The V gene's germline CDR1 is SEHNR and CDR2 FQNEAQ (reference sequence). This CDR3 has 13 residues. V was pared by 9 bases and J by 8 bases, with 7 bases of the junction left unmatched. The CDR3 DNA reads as TGTGCCAGTGGAGGGCAGGGGGATTCACCCCTCCACTTT. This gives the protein CASGGQGDSPLHF.

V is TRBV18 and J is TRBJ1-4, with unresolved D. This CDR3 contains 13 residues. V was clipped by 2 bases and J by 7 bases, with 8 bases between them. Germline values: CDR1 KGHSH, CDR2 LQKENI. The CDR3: CASSPTVGEKLFF. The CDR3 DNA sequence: TGTGCCAGCTCACCAACGGTTGGTGAAAAACTGTTTTTT.

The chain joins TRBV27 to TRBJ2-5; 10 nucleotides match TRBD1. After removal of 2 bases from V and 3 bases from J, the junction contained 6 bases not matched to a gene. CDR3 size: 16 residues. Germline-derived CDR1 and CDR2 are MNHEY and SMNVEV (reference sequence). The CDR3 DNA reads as TGTGCCAGCAGTTTAAGTAAGGGACAGGGGAAAGAGACCCAGTACTTC. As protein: CASSLSKGQGKETQYF.

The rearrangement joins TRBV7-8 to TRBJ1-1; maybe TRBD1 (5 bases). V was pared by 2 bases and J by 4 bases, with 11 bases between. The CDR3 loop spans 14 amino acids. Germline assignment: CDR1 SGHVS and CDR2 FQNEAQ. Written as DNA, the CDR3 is TGTGCCAGCAGCTTAACCCAGGGCGGCACTGAAGCTTTCTTT. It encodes CASSLTQGGTEAFF.

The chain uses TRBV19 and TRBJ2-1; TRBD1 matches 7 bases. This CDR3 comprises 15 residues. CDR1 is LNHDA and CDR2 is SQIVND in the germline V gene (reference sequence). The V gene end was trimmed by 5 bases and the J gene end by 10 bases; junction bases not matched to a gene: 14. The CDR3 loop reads CASSPTQGPPLEQFF. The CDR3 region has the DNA TGTGCCAGTAGTCCGACACAGGGGCCGCCGTTAGAGCAGTTCTTC.

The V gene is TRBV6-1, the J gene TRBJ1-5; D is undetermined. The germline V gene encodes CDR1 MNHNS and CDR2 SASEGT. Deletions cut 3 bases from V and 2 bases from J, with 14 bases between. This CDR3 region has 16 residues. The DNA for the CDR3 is TGTGCCAGCAGTGACACAGTTCCTTTCGGCAATCAGCCCCAGCATTTT. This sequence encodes CASSDTVPFGNQPQHF.

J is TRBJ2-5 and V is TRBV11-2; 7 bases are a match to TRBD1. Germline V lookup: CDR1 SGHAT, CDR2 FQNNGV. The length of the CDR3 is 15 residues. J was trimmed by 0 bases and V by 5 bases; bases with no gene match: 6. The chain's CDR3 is CASSAVGQDQETQYF. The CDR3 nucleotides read TGTGCCAGCAGCGCTGTAGGACAGGACCAAGAGACCCAGTACTTC.

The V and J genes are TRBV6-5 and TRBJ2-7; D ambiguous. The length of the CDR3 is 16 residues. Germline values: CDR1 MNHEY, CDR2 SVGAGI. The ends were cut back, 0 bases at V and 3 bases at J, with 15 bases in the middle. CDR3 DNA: TGTGCCAGCAGTTACTCGTCGGGTGAGGTTCGCTACGAGCAGTACTTC. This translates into CASSYSSGEVRYEQYF.

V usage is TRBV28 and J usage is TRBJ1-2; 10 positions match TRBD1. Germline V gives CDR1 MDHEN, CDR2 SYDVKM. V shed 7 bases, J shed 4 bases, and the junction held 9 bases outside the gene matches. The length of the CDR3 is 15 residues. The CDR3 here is CASNQGTGVGYGYTF. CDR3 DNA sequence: TGTGCCAGCAACCAAGGGACAGGGGTAGGCTATGGCTACACCTTC.